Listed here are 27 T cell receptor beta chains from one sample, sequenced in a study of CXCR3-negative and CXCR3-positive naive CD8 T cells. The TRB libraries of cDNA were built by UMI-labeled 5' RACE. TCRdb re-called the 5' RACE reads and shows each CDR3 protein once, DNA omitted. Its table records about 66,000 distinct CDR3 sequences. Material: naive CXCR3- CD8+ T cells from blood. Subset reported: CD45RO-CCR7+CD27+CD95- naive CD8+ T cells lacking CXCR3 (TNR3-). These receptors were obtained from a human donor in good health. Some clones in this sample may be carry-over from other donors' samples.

CDR3 region: CASSLGWGGRYNEQFF. The genes are TRBV12-3 or TRBV12-4 and TRBJ2-1; TCRdb selects TRBD1, and the lack of DNA leaves this call unchecked. This CDR3 is built from 16 residues.

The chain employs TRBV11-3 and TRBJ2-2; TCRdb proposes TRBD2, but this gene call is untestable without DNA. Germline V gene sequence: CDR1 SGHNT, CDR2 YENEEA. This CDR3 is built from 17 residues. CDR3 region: CASSSRGLPANTGELFF.

The CDR3 protein is CASSQDLYTGNTIYF. The V gene is TRBV3-1, the J gene TRBJ1-3. The length of the CDR3 is 15 residues. Germline CDR1 LGHDT, CDR2 YNNKEL (reference sequence).

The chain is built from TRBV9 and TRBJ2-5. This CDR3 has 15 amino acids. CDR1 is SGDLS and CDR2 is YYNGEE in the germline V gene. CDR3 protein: CASSVEGLNEETQYF.

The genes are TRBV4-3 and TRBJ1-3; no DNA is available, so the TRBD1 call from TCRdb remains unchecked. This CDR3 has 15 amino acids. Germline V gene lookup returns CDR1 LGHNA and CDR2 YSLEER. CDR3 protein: CASSPGHFSGNTIYF.

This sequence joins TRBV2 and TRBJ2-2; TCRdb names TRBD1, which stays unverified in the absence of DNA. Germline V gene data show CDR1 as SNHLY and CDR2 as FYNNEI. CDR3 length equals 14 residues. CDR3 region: CASSEDEGWGELFF.

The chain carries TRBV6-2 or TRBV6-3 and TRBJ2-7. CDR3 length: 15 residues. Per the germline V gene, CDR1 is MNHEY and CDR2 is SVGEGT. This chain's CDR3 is CASSYSVGSSYEQYF.

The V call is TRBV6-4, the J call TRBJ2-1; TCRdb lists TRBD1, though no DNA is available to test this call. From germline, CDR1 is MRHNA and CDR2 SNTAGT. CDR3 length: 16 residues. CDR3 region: CASSDGTGGSYNEQFF.

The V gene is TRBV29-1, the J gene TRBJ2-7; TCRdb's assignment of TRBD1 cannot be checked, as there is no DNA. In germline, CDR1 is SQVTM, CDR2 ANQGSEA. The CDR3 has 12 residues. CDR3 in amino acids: CSGLTGAYEQYF.

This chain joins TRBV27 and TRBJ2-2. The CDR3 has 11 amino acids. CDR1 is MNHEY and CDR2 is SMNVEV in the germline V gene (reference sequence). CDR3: CASSFSGELFF.

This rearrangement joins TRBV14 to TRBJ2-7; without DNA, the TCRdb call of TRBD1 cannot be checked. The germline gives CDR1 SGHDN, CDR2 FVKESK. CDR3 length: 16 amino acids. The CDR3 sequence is CASSPVRGRKPYEQYF.

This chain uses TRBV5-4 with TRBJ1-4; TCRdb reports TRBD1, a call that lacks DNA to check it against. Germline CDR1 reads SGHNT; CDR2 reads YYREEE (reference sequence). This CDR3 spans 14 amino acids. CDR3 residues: CASSPGTDEGKLFF.

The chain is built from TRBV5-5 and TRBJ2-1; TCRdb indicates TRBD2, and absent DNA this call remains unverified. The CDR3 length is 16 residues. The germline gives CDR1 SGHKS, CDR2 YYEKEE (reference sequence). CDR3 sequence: CASSLVAGGPLDEQFF.

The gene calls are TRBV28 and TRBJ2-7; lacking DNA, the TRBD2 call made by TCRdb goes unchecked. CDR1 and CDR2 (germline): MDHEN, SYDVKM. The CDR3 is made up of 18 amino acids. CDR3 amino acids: CARSSAFRFGPYLLGQYF.

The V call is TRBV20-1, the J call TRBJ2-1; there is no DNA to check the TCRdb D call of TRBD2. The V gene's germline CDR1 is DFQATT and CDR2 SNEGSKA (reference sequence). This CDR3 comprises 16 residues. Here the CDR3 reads CSASQLGAVVYNEQFF.

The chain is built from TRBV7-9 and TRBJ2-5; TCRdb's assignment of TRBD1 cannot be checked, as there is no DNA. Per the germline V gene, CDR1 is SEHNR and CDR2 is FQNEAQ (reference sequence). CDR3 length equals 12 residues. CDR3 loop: CASRGSQETQYF.

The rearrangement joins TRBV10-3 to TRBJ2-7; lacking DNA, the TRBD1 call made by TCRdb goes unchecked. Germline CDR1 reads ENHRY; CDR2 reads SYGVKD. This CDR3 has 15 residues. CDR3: CAISESGLPGDEQYF.

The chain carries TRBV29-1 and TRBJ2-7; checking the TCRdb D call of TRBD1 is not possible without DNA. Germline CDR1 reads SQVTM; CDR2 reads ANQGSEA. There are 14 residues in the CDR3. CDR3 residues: CSVEDGTENYEQYF.

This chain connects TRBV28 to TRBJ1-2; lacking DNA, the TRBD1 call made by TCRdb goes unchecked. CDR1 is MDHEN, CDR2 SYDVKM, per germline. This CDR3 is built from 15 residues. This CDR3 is CASSSPRGASYGYTF.

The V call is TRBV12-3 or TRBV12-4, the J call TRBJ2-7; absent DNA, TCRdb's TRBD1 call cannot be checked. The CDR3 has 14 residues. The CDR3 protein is CASSLGQGAHEQYF.

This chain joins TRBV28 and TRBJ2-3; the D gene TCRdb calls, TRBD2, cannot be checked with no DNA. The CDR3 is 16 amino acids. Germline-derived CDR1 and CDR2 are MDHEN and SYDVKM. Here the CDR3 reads CASSSLDYQGTDTQYF. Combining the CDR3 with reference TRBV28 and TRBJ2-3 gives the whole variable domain DVKVTQSSRYLVKRTGEKVFLECVQDMDHENMFWYRQDPGLGLRLIYFSYDVKMKEKGDIPEGYSVSREKKERFSLILESASTNQTSMYLCASSSLDYQGTDTQYFGPGTRLTVL.

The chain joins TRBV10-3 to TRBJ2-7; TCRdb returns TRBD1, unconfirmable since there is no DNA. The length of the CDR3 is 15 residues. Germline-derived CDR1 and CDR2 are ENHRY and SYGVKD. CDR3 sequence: CAISTDPGTVNEQYF.

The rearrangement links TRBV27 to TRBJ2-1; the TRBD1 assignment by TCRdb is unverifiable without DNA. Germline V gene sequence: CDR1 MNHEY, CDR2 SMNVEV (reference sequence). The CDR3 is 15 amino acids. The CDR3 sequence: CASSLTGGAYNEQFF.

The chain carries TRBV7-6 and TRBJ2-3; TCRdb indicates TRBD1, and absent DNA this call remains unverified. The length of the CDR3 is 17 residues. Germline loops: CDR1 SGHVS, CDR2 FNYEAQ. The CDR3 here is CASSSRGGGGRGDTQYF.

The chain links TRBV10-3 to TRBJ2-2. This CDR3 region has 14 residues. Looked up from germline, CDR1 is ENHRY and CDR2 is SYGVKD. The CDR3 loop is CAIRVSRNTGELFF.

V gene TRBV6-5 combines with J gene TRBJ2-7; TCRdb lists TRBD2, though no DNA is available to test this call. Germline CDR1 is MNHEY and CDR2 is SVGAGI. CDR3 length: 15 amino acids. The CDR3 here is CASSSQPWTRDEQYF.

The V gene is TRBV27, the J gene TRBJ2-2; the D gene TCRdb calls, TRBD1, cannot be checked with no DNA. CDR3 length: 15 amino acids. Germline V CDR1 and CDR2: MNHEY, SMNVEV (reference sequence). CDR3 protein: CASKINRGNTGELFF.